This is a list of T cell receptor beta chains from one sample in a study of cytomegalovirus exposure and HLA in healthy donors. Profiled with immunoSEQ multiplex PCR; TCRdb holds only in-frame clones, not every one. The sample lists fewer than 150,000 clones; over 70% were seen once. Sequencing input: PBMCs. The receptors here all came from a middle-aged man in good health and CMV-seropositive. Each CDR3 is given with its conserved first and last residue. The D gene is left open where the match is weak. Size tells how often a clone was seen (once, few, many) or the class of an expanded clone, and some rows leave it out.

clone_size j_call v_call d_call cdr3_aa cdr3_nt
. TRBJ2-3 TRBV5-6 TRBD2 CASSLDGGGNTDTQYF TGTGCCAGCAGCTTGGACGGGGGGGGTAACACAGATACGCAGTATTTT
. TRBJ2-7 TRBV30 TRBD2 CAWDGGMIGYEQYF TGTGCCTGGGACGGGGGGATGATTGGGTACGAGCAGTACTTC
. TRBJ2-6 TRBV4-1 TRBD1 CASSRGGFTTSGANVLTF TGCGCCAGCAGTCGAGGGGGCTTCACGACTTCTGGGGCCAACGTCCTGACTTTC
. TRBJ2-7 TRBV7-2 . CASSLYSYEQYF TGTGCCAGCAGCTTGTATAGCTACGAGCAGTACTTC
. TRBJ1-3 TRBV11-3 . CASSFTTGNRNTIYF TGTGCCAGCAGCTTTACGACAGGAAACAGAAACACCATATATTTT
. TRBJ2-2 TRBV25-1 . CASTRGLGTGELFF TGTGCCAGCACCAGGGGTTTGGGGACCGGGGAGCTGTTTTTT
. TRBJ1-1 TRBV6-5 . CASSYSSAYTEAFF TGTGCCAGCAGTTACTCGAGTGCCTACACTGAAGCTTTCTTT
few TRBJ1-2 TRBV7-2 . CASSLSPGSGGYTF TGTGCCAGCAGCTTATCCCCAGGGTCTGGGGGCTACACCTTC
. TRBJ1-3 TRBV28 . CASSPPQGYSGNTIYF TGTGCCAGCAGTCCCCCCCAGGGTTACTCTGGAAACACCATATATTTT
. TRBJ2-7 TRBV19 TRBD1 CASSPGRGFYEQYF TGTGCCAGTAGCCCCGGCAGGGGGTTCTACGAGCAGTACTTC
. TRBJ2-2 TRBV9 . CASSVGPVGRNTGELFF TGTGCCAGCAGCGTAGGGCCCGTGGGCAGAAACACCGGGGAGCTGTTTTTT
. TRBJ2-7 TRBV6-1 TRBD2 CASSEGLAGGFYEQYF TGTGCCAGCAGTGAAGGACTAGCGGGAGGGTTCTACGAGCAGTACTTC
. TRBJ1-1 TRBV2 . CASRGLLLNTEAFF TGTGCCAGCAGGGGACTTTTGCTGAACACTGAAGCTTTCTTT
. TRBJ1-1 TRBV7-9 . CASSSGLANTEAFF TGTGCCAGCAGCTCAGGGTTGGCGAACACTGAAGCTTTCTTT
once TRBJ1-5 TRBV29-1 TRBD1 CSVGGDSEGSNQPQHF TGCAGCGTTGGAGGGGACAGCGAGGGTAGCAATCAGCCCCAGCATTTT
. TRBJ1-1 TRBV29-1 . CSASTGQINTEAFF TGCAGCGCATCAACGGGACAAATAAACACTGAAGCTTTCTTT
. TRBJ2-7 TRBV10-2 TRBD1 CASSRQGAEGEQYF TGCGCCAGTTCTCGACAGGGGGCAGAAGGGGAGCAGTACTTC
. TRBJ2-5 TRBV9 . CASSEGWGETQYF TGTGCCAGCAGCGAGGGGTGGGGAGAGACCCAGTACTTC
. TRBJ1-2 TRBV18 . CASSPAQETLNYGYTF TGTGCCAGCTCACCAGCACAGGAGACCCTTAACTATGGCTACACCTTC
few TRBJ2-1 TRBV7-3 . CASSLNAGAQLEQFF TGTGCCAGCAGCTTAAACGCAGGGGCCCAGCTTGAGCAGTTCTTC
. TRBJ1-4 TRBV2 . CASSWSGASDEKLFF TGTGCCAGCAGTTGGTCCGGAGCCAGCGATGAAAAACTGTTTTTT
. TRBJ1-1 TRBV27 TRBD1 CASSLSTGSGTEAFF TGTGCCAGCAGTTTATCGACAGGGTCGGGAACTGAAGCTTTCTTT
. TRBJ1-1 TRBV9 . CASSVSKQTANTEAFF TGTGCCAGCAGCGTTTCCAAACAGACGGCGAACACTGAAGCTTTCTTT
. TRBJ1-3 TRBV6-4 . CASSDPTTGNTIYF TGTGCCAGCAGTGACCCTACCACTGGAAACACCATATATTTT